These T cell receptor beta chains were read from a single sample in a study of shared clonotypes between healthy human individuals. The repertoire was sequenced with immunoSEQ multiplex PCR; TCRdb's copy has only in-frame clones and lacks some. The sample gives more than 900,000 clones, around 78% of which show up once; around 0.6% is in the top ten. Sequencing was carried out using memory CD4+ T cells from PBMCs. These TCRs come from a man younger than 30 in good health. Some clones in this sample may be carry-over from other donors' samples. The CDR3 runs from the conserved cysteine through the conserved F or W. Each record gives: clone size, V gene, D gene, J gene, CDR3 protein, CDR3 DNA. The D gene is left open where the match is weak. For some rows the clone size is stated as once, few or many, or as a class when expanded; others skip it.

NA,TRBV5-1,NA,TRBJ1-1,CASSLVSGPMNTEAFF,TGCGCCAGCAGCTTGGTTTCCGGGCCGATGAACACTGAAGCTTTCTTT
once,TRBV5-1,NA,TRBJ2-1,CASSVVAPGNEQFF,TGCGCCAGCAGCGTTGTGGCCCCGGGCAATGAGCAGTTCTTC
NA,TRBV18,NA,TRBJ1-5,CASSNGGNQPQHF,TGTGCCAGCTCAAACGGGGGAAATCAGCCCCAGCATTTT
NA,TRBV9,NA,TRBJ2-1,CASSGDASSYNEQFF,TGTGCCAGCAGCGGGGACGCAAGCTCCTACAATGAGCAGTTCTTC
NA,TRBV5-1,NA,TRBJ2-5,CASSLFRGRQETQYF,TGCGCCAGCAGCTTGTTCCGGGGAAGACAAGAGACCCAGTACTTC
NA,TRBV29-1,TRBD1,TRBJ1-5,CSVPDPGGYQPQHF,TGCAGCGTTCCAGACCCAGGGGGCTATCAGCCCCAGCATTTT
NA,TRBV6-1,NA,TRBJ1-5,CASSARDGGNQPQHF,TGTGCCAGCAGTGCCCGGGACGGAGGGAATCAGCCCCAGCATTTT
NA,TRBV5-6,NA,TRBJ2-3,CASSLGTTDTQYF,TGTGCCAGCAGCTTGGGGACCACAGATACGCAGTATTTT
NA,TRBV30,NA,TRBJ1-2,CAWSVEGYYGYTF,TGTGCCTGGAGTGTGGAGGGTTACTATGGCTACACCTTC
NA,TRBV28,TRBD1,TRBJ1-2,CASRSGQGAINYGYTF,TGTGCCAGCAGGTCGGGACAGGGGGCGATTAACTATGGCTACACCTTC
NA,TRBV7-3,TRBD1,TRBJ1-1,CASSPTGGGLLNTEAFF,TGTGCCAGCAGCCCGACAGGGGGCGGACTCCTGAACACTGAAGCTTTCTTT
NA,TRBV18,NA,TRBJ2-6,CASSPGRSSGANVLTF,TGTGCCAGCTCACCGGGCCGTAGCTCTGGGGCCAACGTCCTGACTTTC
NA,TRBV18,NA,TRBJ2-2,CASSPPKLQGFGELFF,TGTGCCAGCTCACCACCGAAACTACAGGGATTCGGGGAGCTGTTTTTT
NA,TRBV4-1,TRBD1,TRBJ1-4,CASRQGADNEKLFF,TGCGCCAGCAGGCAGGGGGCGGATAATGAAAAACTGTTTTTT
NA,TRBV4-3,NA,TRBJ2-7,CASSQARGYEQYF,TGCGCCAGCAGCCAAGCTAGGGGGTACGAGCAGTACTTC
NA,TRBV5-4,NA,TRBJ1-5,CASSLNRYQPQHF,TGTGCCAGCAGCCTAAACAGGTATCAGCCCCAGCATTTT
many,TRBV4-1,TRBD1,TRBJ1-4,CASSPGTATTNEKLFF,TGCGCCAGCAGCCCCGGGACAGCTACAACTAATGAAAAACTGTTTTTT
NA,TRBV18,NA,TRBJ2-3,CASSPSGTDTQYF,TGTGCCAGCTCACCTAGCGGAACAGATACGCAGTATTTT
once,TRBV2,NA,TRBJ2-4,CASTGGQAKNIQYF,TGTGCCAGCACAGGGGGGCAAGCCAAAAACATTCAGTACTTC
once,TRBV11-3,NA,TRBJ2-3,CASSFQATDTQYF,TGTGCCAGCAGCTTCCAGGCCACAGATACGCAGTATTTT
NA,TRBV25-1,NA,TRBJ1-6,CASSESWGSPLHF,TGTGCCAGCAGTGAGTCGTGGGGGTCCCCCCTCCACTTT
NA,TRBV7-2,NA,TRBJ2-4,CASSLSNVKNIQYF,TGTGCCAGCAGCTTAAGTAACGTAAAAAACATTCAGTACTTC
few,TRBV27,TRBD2,TRBJ2-1,CASSFLLAGGQDEQFF,TGTGCCAGCAGTTTCCTGCTAGCGGGAGGGCAAGATGAGCAGTTCTTC
few,TRBV7-9,NA,TRBJ1-2,CASSLGPAYGYTF,TGTGCCAGCAGCTTAGGGCCAGCATATGGCTACACCTTC
NA,TRBV2,NA,TRBJ2-7,CASDSVGDSYEQYF,TGTGCCAGTGACAGTGTAGGGGACTCCTACGAGCAGTACTTC
once,TRBV28,TRBD1,TRBJ1-1,CASSTGVNTEAFF,TGTGCCAGCAGTACAGGGGTGAATACTGAAGCTTTCTTT
NA,TRBV27,NA,TRBJ2-1,CASSLLGAGNEQFF,TGTGCCAGCAGTTTATTGGGCGCCGGGAATGAGCAGTTCTTC
few,TRBV28,TRBD2,TRBJ2-5,CASSTPSGKETQYF,TGTGCCAGCAGTACCCCTAGCGGGAAAGAGACCCAGTACTTC
NA,TRBV11-1,TRBD2,TRBJ2-1,CASSSGTSGSRDEQFF,TGTGCCAGCAGCTCCGGGACTAGCGGGAGTCGGGATGAGCAGTTCTTC
NA,TRBV18,TRBD2,TRBJ2-7,CASSPLGGSGSFNEQYF,TGTGCCAGCTCACCGCTCGGAGGTAGCGGGAGTTTCAACGAGCAGTACTTC
NA,TRBV30,NA,TRBJ1-5,CAWSPSSNQPQHF,TGTGCCTGGAGTCCGTCAAGCAATCAGCCCCAGCATTTT
NA,TRBV7-2,NA,TRBJ1-5,CASSLNAQGMYQPQHF,TGTGCCAGCAGCTTGAACGCACAGGGAATGTATCAGCCCCAGCATTTT
NA,TRBV7-2,NA,TRBJ2-7,CASRQHGSSYEQYF,TGTGCCAGCAGACAACACGGGAGCTCCTACGAGCAGTACTTC
NA,TRBV19,NA,TRBJ2-7,CASSILLGSYEQYF,TGTGCCAGTAGTATTCTTCTGGGTAGCTACGAGCAGTACTTC
NA,TRBV14,NA,TRBJ2-5,CASSQDAGETQYF,TGTGCCAGCAGCCAAGATGCGGGGGAGACCCAGTACTTC